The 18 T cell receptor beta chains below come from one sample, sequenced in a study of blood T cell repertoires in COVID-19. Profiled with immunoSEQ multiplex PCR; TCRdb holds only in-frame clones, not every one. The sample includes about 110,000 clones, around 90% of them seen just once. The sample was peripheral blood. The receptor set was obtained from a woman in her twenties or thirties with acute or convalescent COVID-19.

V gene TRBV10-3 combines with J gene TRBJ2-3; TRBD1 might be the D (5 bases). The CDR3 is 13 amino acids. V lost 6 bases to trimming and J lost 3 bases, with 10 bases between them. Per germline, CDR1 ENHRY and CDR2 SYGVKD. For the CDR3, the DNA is TGTGCCATCAGGCAGGGCGGAACAGATACGCAGTATTTT. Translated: CAIRQGGTDTQYF.

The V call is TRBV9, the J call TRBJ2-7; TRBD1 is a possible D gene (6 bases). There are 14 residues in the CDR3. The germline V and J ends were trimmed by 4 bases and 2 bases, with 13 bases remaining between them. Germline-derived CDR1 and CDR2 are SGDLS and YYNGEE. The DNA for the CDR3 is TGTGCCAGCAGCACAAGGGCAGGGGCCTACGAGCAGTACTTC. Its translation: CASSTRAGAYEQYF.

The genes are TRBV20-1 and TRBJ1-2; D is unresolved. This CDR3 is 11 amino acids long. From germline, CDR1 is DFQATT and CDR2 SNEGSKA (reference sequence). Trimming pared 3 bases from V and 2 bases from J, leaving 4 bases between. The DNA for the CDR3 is TGCAGTGCTAGCCCAAACTATGGCTACACCTTC. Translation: CSASPNYGYTF.

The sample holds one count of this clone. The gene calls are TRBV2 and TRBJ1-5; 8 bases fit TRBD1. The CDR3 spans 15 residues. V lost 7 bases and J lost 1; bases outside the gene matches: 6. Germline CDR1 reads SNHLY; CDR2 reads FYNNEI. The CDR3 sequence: CASTPDRGSNQPQHF. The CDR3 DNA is TGTGCCAGCACCCCTGACAGGGGAAGCAATCAGCCCCAGCATTTT.

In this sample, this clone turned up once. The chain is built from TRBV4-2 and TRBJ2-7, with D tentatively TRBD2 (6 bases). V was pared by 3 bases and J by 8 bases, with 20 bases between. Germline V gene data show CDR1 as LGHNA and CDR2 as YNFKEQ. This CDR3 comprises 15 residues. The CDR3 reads CASSQGLMEAGKQYF. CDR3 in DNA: TGTGCCAGCAGCCAGGGGCTTATGGAGGCGGGGAAGCAGTACTTC.

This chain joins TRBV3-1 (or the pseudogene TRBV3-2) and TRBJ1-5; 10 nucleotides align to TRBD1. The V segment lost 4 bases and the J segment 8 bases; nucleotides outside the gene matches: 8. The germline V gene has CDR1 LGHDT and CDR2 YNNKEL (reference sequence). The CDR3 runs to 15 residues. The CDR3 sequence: CASSPTGQGGEPQHF. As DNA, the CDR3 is TGTGCCAGCAGCCCTACAGGACAGGGGGGGGAGCCCCAGCATTTT.

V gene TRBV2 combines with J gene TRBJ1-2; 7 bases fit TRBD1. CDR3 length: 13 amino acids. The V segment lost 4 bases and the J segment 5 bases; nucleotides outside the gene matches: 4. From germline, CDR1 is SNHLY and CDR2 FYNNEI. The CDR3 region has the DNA TGTGCCAGCAGTGCCGCGACAGGGTATGGCTACACCTTC. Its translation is CASSAATGYGYTF. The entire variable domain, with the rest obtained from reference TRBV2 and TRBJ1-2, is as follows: EPEVTQTPSHQVTQMGQEVILRCVPISNHLYFYWYRQILGQKVEFLVSFYNNEISEKSEIFDDQFSVERPDGSNFTLKIRSTKLEDSAMYFCASSAATGYGYTFGSGTRLTVV.

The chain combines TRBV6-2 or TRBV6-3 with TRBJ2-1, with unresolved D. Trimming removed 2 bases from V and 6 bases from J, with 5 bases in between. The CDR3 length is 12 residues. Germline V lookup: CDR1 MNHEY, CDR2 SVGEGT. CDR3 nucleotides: TGTGCCAGCAGTTACAACGGCAATGAGCAGTTCTTC. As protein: CASSYNGNEQFF.

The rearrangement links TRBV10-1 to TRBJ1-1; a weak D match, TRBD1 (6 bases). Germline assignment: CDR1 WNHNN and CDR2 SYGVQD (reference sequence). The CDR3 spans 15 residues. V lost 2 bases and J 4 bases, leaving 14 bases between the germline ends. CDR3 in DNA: TGCGCCAGCAGTGAGGAACAGGGTGGGGGCACTGAAGCTTTCTTT. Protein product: CASSEEQGGGTEAFF.

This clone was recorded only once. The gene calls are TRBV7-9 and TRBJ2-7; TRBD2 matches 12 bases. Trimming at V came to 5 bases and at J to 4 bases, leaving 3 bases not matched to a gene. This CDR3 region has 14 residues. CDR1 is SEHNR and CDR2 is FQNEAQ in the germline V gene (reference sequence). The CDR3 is CASSPGTSGYEQYF. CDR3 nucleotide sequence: TGTGCCAGCAGCCCGGGGACTAGCGGGTACGAGCAGTACTTC.

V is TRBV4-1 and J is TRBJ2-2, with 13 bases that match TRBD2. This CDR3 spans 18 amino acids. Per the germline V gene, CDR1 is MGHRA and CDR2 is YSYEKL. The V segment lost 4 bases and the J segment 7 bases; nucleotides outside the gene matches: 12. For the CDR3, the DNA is TGCGCCAGCAGCCCGAGCGGACTAGCGGGAGATAATAACGGGGAGCTGTTTTTT. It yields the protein CASSPSGLAGDNNGELFF.

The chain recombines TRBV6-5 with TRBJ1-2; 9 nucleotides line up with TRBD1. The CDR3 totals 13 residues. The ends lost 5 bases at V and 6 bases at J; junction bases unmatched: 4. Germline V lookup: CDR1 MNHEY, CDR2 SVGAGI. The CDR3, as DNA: TGTGCCAGCAGTAACAGGGGGCAGGATGGCTACACCTTC. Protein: CASSNRGQDGYTF.

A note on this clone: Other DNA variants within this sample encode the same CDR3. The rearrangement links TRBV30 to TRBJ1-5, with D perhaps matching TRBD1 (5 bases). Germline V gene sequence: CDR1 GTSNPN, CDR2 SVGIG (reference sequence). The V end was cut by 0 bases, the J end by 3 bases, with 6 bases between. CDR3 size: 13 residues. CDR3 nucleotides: TGTGCCTGGAGTGTCAGGGACAATCAGCCCCAGCATTTT. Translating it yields CAWSVRDNQPQHF.

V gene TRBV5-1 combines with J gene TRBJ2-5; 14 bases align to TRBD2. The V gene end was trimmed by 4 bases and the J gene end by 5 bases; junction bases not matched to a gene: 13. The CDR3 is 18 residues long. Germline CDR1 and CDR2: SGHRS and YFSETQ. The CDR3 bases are TGCGCCAGCAGCCAGGGACTAGCGGGAGAGTTCGGGGGGGAGACCCAGTACTTC. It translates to CASSQGLAGEFGGETQYF.

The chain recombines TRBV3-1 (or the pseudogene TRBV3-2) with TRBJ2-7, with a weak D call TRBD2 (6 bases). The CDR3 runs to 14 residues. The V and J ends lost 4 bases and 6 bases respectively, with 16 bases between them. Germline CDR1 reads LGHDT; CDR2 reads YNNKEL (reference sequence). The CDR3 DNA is TGTGCCAGCAGCCGAAGCCCGGGACTCCCCGAGCAGTACTTC. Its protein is CASSRSPGLPEQYF.

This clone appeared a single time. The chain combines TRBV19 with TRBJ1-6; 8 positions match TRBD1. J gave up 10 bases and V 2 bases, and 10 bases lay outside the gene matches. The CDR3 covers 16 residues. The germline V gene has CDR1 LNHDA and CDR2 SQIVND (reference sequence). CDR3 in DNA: TGTGCCAGTAGTATAAGGAGAGGACAGGGAGACTCACCCCTCCACTTT. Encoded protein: CASSIRRGQGDSPLHF.

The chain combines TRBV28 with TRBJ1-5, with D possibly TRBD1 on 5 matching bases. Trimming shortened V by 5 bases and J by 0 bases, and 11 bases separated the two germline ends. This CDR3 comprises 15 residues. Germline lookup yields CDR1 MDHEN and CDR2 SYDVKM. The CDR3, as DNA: TGTGCCAGCAGTCCGACAGACCTTAGCAATCAGCCCCAGCATTTT. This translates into CASSPTDLSNQPQHF.

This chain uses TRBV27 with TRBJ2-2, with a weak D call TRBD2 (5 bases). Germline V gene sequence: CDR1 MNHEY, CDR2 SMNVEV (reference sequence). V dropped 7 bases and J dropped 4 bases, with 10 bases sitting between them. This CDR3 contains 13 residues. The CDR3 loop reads CASTFGVTGELFF. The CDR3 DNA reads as TGTGCCAGCACCTTCGGGGTCACCGGGGAGCTGTTTTTT.